Listed below are T cell receptor beta chains from one sample, sequenced in a study of blood T cell repertoires in COVID-19. The protocol was immunoSEQ multiplex PCR, while the TCRdb copy is restricted to in-frame clones and leaves out a portion. The table includes approximately 74,000 clones, 70% to 90% detected once. Sequenced: peripheral blood. The source is a man in his 70s with acute or convalescent COVID-19. CDR3s include the opening cysteine and the closing phenylalanine or tryptophan. A D gene is named only where the DNA matches it firmly. Clone size, where shown, is once, few, many, or a class for clones that have expanded.

j_call v_call clone_size d_call cdr3_nt cdr3_aa
TRBJ2-7 TRBV3-1/TRBV3-2 NA NA TGTGCCAGCAGCCAAGTAAACGAGCAGTACTTC CASSQVNEQYF
TRBJ1-6 TRBV3-1/TRBV3-2 NA NA TGTGCCAGCAGTGTGACAGCCAATTCACCCCTCCACTTT CASSVTANSPLHF
TRBJ1-1 TRBV19 NA NA TGTGCCAGTAGTCTCTCTGGAGGGCTTAGGTCTGAAGCTTTCTTT CASSLSGGLRSEAFF
TRBJ2-7 TRBV29-1 NA TRBD2 TGCAGCGTCGTTGGACTAGCGGGTTACGAGCAGTACTTC CSVVGLAGYEQYF
TRBJ1-5 TRBV28 NA NA TGTGCCAGCAGCCCCCTGATGTTCTCCCTCGGGCAGCCCCAGCATTTT CASSPLMFSLGQPQHF
TRBJ2-2 TRBV5-1 NA TRBD1 TGCGCCAGCAGCCATGGGACAGGGGGGCCCGGGGAGCTGTTTTTT CASSHGTGGPGELFF
TRBJ2-7 TRBV28 NA TRBD2 TGTGCCAGCAGTTTCAGCGGGAGCTACGAGCAGTACTTC CASSFSGSYEQYF
TRBJ1-6 TRBV9 NA NA TGTGCCAGCAGCGTAGTGGCCTCCTATAATTCACCCCTCCACTTT CASSVVASYNSPLHF
TRBJ1-5 TRBV28 NA NA TGTGCCAGCAGTTTAAGGGCAGGAGGCGCTCAGCCCCAGCATTTT CASSLRAGGAQPQHF
TRBJ1-2 TRBV28 few NA TGTGCCAGTCAAGGCGGGGGGACCCCCTATGGCTACACCTTC CASQGGGTPYGYTF
TRBJ2-7 TRBV15 NA TRBD1 TGTGCCACCAGCAGCCGGGACAGGGACTCCTACGAGCAGTACTTC CATSSRDRDSYEQYF
TRBJ2-2 TRBV11-2 once TRBD2 TGTGCCAGCAGCTTCTCTAGCGGGAGTAACACCGGGGAGCTGTTTTTT CASSFSSGSNTGELFF
TRBJ2-6 TRBV3-1/TRBV3-2 once NA TGTGCCAGCAGCCGAGACGAGTACTCTGGGGCCAACGTCCTGACTTTC CASSRDEYSGANVLTF
TRBJ1-1 TRBV2 NA NA TGTGCCAGCAGTGAAGAAGGGAGGGCGAACACTGAAGCTTTCTTT CASSEEGRANTEAFF
TRBJ1-6 TRBV6-1 NA NA TGTGCCAGCATTGAAAGCAGGGGCTGGTCACCCCTCCACTTT CASIESRGWSPLHF
TRBJ1-1 TRBV5-5 NA TRBD1 TGTGCCAGCAGCTGGACAGGGGGAATTACTGAAGCTTTCTTT CASSWTGGITEAFF
TRBJ2-5 TRBV5-1 NA NA TGCGCCAGCAGCTTGACTCCCAAAGAGACCCAGTACTTC CASSLTPKETQYF
TRBJ1-6 TRBV24-1 NA NA TGTGCCACCAGTGATCAGGGCTATAATTCACCCCTCCACTTT CATSDQGYNSPLHF
TRBJ1-4 TRBV3-1/TRBV3-2 NA NA TGTGCCTGCGGGGGGATAGCTAATGAAAAACTGTTTTTT CACGGIANEKLFF
TRBJ2-7 TRBV18 NA NA TGTGCCAGCTCACCGGGCTCCCTACTCGAGCAGTACTTC CASSPGSLLEQYF
TRBJ1-1 TRBV27 NA TRBD1 TGTGCCAGCTGTAGGGGACAGGGGGTACGGACTGAAGCTTTCTTT CASCRGQGVRTEAFF
TRBJ2-2 TRBV4-1 NA NA TGCGCCAGCAGCCAAGATGAATGGAGGGGGCAGAGATTT CASSQDEWRGQRF
TRBJ1-5 TRBV5-1 NA TRBD1 TGCGCCAGCAGCTTGGCGGGACAGGATTCCCAGCCCCAGCATTTT CASSLAGQDSQPQHF
TRBJ1-1 TRBV5-4 NA NA TGTGCCAGCAGCTTGAACGCCGGGGAGAACACTGAAGCTTTCTTT CASSLNAGENTEAFF
TRBJ2-3 TRBV10-3 NA TRBD1 TGTGCCATTGGACAGGGCACAGATACGCAGTATTTT CAIGQGTDTQYF
TRBJ1-6 TRBV5-1 once NA TGCGCCAGCAGCGGACTTTATAATTCACCCCTCCACTTT CASSGLYNSPLHF
TRBJ1-5 TRBV3-1/TRBV3-2 NA TRBD1 TGTGCCAGCAGCCAGGGACAGGGTTTTGGCAATCAGCCCCAGCATTTT CASSQGQGFGNQPQHF
TRBJ1-4 TRBV4-1 few NA TGCGCCAGCAGCCAAGGTGGGCCAGCCTCAACTAATGAAAAACTGTTTTTT CASSQGGPASTNEKLFF